The 9 T cell receptor beta chains given below trace back to one sample, sequenced in a study of T cell responses to AZD1222 COVID-19 vaccine. Produced via immunoSEQ multiplex PCR; TCRdb's table is partial and in-frame only. The sample includes some 31,000 clones, 85% to 90% seen only once; the top ten take less than 15%. The source material was peripheral blood, sampled 28 days after the second AZD1222 dose. The receptor source for this set is an adult who received the AZD1222 COVID-19 vaccine.

The chain recombines TRBV6-5 with TRBJ1-1; 8 bases map to TRBD1. With 8 bases clipped from V and 1 base from J, the junction kept 9 bases outside the gene matches. CDR1 and CDR2 (germline): MNHEY, SVGAGI. The CDR3 loop spans 15 amino acids. CDR3 protein: CASGGTGLGNTEAFF. In nucleotides, the CDR3 is TGTGCCAGCGGCGGGACAGGATTGGGGAACACTGAAGCTTTCTTT.

This chain links TRBV4-3 with TRBJ2-1; D might be TRBD1 (5 bases). With 0 bases removed from V and 4 bases from J, the gap between germline ends came to 10 bases. This CDR3 is 15 amino acids long. CDR1 and CDR2 from the germline V gene are LGHNA and YSLEER. The chain's CDR3 is CASSQDRGWYNEQFF. The CDR3 DNA reads as TGCGCCAGCAGCCAAGATAGGGGTTGGTACAATGAGCAGTTCTTC.

The rearrangement links TRBV7-2 to TRBJ1-1, with D tentatively TRBD1 (5 bases). The ends were cut back, 4 bases at V and 5 bases at J, with 11 bases in the middle. Looked up from germline, CDR1 is SGHTA and CDR2 is FQGNSA. The CDR3 loop spans 13 amino acids. Here the CDR3 DNA reads TGTGCCAGCAGCTCAACAGGTCAAACTGAAGCTTTCTTT. It translates to CASSSTGQTEAFF.

The rearrangement joins TRBV5-1 to TRBJ2-3; maybe TRBD1 (5 bases). This CDR3 has 14 residues. Per the germline V gene, CDR1 is SGHRS and CDR2 is YFSETQ. V dropped 0 bases and J dropped 0 bases, with 5 bases sitting between them. This chain's CDR3 is CASSLGQSTDTQYF. The CDR3 DNA follows: TGCGCCAGCAGCTTGGGACAGAGCACAGATACGCAGTATTTT.

The V and J genes are TRBV19 and TRBJ2-7, with D possibly matching TRBD2 (6 bases). Trimming left V 3 bases short and J 6 bases short, with 15 bases between. The CDR3 loop spans 14 amino acids. Germline V lookup: CDR1 LNHDA, CDR2 SQIVND (reference sequence). CDR3 coding DNA: TGTGCCAGTAGTATCGGACTAAATAATGGCGAGCAGTACTTC. Residues: CASSIGLNNGEQYF. The full variable domain, in which reference TRBV19 and TRBJ2-7 provide the parts outside the CDR3, is DGGITQSPKYLFRKEGQNVTLSCEQNLNHDAMYWYRQDPGQGLRLIYYSQIVNDFQKGDIAEGYSVSREKKESFPLTVTSAQKNPTAFYLCASSIGLNNGEQYFGPGTRLTVT.

CDR3 sequence (DNA): TGCAGCGTTGTCCCGACAGGGGGGATGAACACTGAAGCTTTCTTT. It specifies CSVVPTGGMNTEAFF. The V call is TRBV29-1, the J call TRBJ1-1; 9 nucleotides agree with TRBD1. There are 15 residues in the CDR3. Germline CDR1 reads SQVTM; CDR2 reads ANQGSEA. The trim removed 4 bases at V and 0 bases at J, leaving 6 bases unmatched.

This chain uses TRBV6-5 with TRBJ1-6; no reliable D call. Germline V gives CDR1 MNHEY, CDR2 SVGAGI. The CDR3 runs to 12 residues. The V gene lost 11 bases and the J gene lost 10 bases, with 15 bases spanning the gap. CDR3 bases: TGTGCCTGCCGGAGGTTGGAATCACCCCTCCACTTT. It is translated as CACRRLESPLHF.

The V call is TRBV5-4, the J call TRBJ1-1, with 9 bases lining up with TRBD1. The CDR3 has 14 residues. Germline CDR1 SGHNT, CDR2 YYREEE (reference sequence). The V segment lost 4 bases and the J segment 1 base; nucleotides outside the gene matches: 2. In DNA form, the CDR3 reads TGTGCCAGCAGCGTGGGACAGGGGAACACTGAAGCTTTCTTT. Its protein product is CASSVGQGNTEAFF.

This chain joins TRBV5-1 and TRBJ2-3; unclear D gene. Germline CDR1 reads SGHRS; CDR2 reads YFSETQ. The CDR3 runs 15 residues. With 3 bases removed from V and 1 base from J, the gap between germline ends came to 12 bases. CDR3 sequence (DNA): TGCGCCAGCAGCTCGAATTACGTGGGCACAGATACGCAGTATTTT. Residues: CASSSNYVGTDTQYF.